This TCR beta chain was found in a study of cytomegalovirus exposure and HLA in healthy donors (dated by TCRdb to about 2017). With respect to the entire study: In an earlier analysis of roughly 500 of the donors, 250 to 300 Gb of sequence data and 100 million or so unique TCR beta sequences from about 190 million T cells were reported. A later analysis re-examined previously published TCR beta repertoires from just over 650 donors and added high-resolution HLA genotyping to investigate patterns of TCR occurrence. An early release covering roughly 600 HLA-typed donors comprised approximately 290 gigabases of sequencing data and roughly 86 million unique TCR sequences. Donor age, sex, ethnicity and CMV serostatus were collected together with the repertoire data. The study combined high-throughput TCR immunosequencing, statistical association of individual TCRs with disease status, and machine learning to predict cytomegalovirus infection status. Roughly five DR-DQ haplotypes were handled as single units for association and clustering, since linkage in the cohort was strong. The study aimed to test whether signatures of past pathogen exposure could be identified by cataloging public T cell receptors. A later genetic analysis used genome-wide SNP genotypes for about three fifths of the 666 donors, treating that subset as a discovery cohort. Across some 400 genotyped donors of the cohort, an average of approximately 200,000 unique TCR beta nucleotide sequences per donor were sequenced, and 15% to 20% of those sequences were non-productive. The study profiled the T cell repertoires of fewer than 850 subjects by immunosequencing and related them to cytomegalovirus serostatus. Of the 350 to 450 genotyped donors, approximately 81% were placed in the genetic ancestry cluster associated with self-reported Caucasian donors. In addition to the first cohort of around 670 subjects, a separate validation cohort of approximately 110 different subjects was used. The later analysis used no new phenotypic data to find candidate immune exposures, relying instead on TCR beta sequences and their occurrence across donors. Class I and class II HLA loci were covered by the typing at four-digit resolution. An earlier analysis of approximately 580 of the donors used high-throughput TCR beta sequencing to judge whether each TCR beta V gene segment behaved as functional or pseudogenic. All discovery cohort repertoires had been generated using a single sequencing platform. The number of typed donors differed by locus: about 620-640 for A, B, C, DRB1 and DQB1; 522 for DQA1; over 600 for DPA1; and around 470 for DPB1.

Receptor amplification or capture employed the immunoSEQ multiplex PCR assay. The multiplex PCR relied on a mix of 60 forward primers for TCR Vbeta segments and 13 reverse primers for TCR Jbeta segments. The CDR3 region of rearranged TCR beta genes was amplified from genomic DNA with a multiplex PCR assay. Amplified TCR beta libraries were sequenced as 87-base-pair reads on the Illumina HiSeq System. Concerning the study's data processing: Across the 670 or so repertoires, a later analysis counted roughly 84 million unique TCR beta chains, roughly 11 million of which were shared by at least two donors. A nearest-neighbor algorithm error-corrected the raw reads and collapsed the reads into unique sequences, merging closely related sequences to remove PCR and sequencing errors. CDR3 sequences were aligned to IMGT reference sequences to assign V, D and J gene segments. Each retained sequence needed at least a six-nucleotide match to both a V gene segment and a J gene segment. Rearrangements were called productive when the CDR3 lacked stop codons and stayed in frame with V and J; all others were non-productive. CDR3 was defined according to IMGT convention as the region running from the second conserved V-encoded cysteine to the conserved J-encoded phenylalanine. Sequences without an unambiguous match to a single V gene segment were excluded from the earlier analysis of about 640 of the donors. In an earlier analysis of approximately 610 of the donors, V segments were called functional above 56.7% productive rearrangements and were called segregating when the between-donor standard deviation exceeded 5%. A statistical classification framework was developed to diagnose cytomegalovirus status using the catalog of TCR beta chain sequences. In a later analysis, TCR nucleotide sequences were compared against IMGT/GENE-DB human TR gene sequences so that V and J genes could be assigned. A later analysis assigned CDR3 sequences and most-parsimonious VDJ recombination scenarios with the TCRdist pipeline. In a later analysis, every TCR beta chain was defined by the combination of its CDR3 amino acid sequence and its V-gene family, and reads without a unique V-gene family were dropped. As a way to deal with suspected cross-contamination and a sequencing artifact, a later analysis dropped nearly 600 nucleotide sequences that were highly shared and had low generation probability. In a later analysis, a clonal expansion index was calculated for each public chain from normalized within-repertoire ranks of inferred template counts. A later analysis computed generation probabilities with a VDJ recombination model fitted to out-of-frame rearrangements, and checked the results against IGoR. Hypergeometric tests were used in a later analysis to score TCR-TCR, TCR-HLA and TCR-CMV co-occurrence, with a repertoire-size bias correction applied to the TCR pairs. A later analysis estimated false discovery rates by permuting HLA or CMV assignments 20 times. In a later analysis, co-occurring TCRs were grouped using DBSCAN, with TCRdist sequence similarity added in when clustering inside HLA-allele-positive subsets. Co-occurrence clustering excluded repertoires with fewer than 30,000 or more than 120,000 public chains, plus five with anomalous nucleotide sharing. Not all clones reach the TCRdb copy of this immuneACCESS table, which keeps in-frame sequences only. Checked studies attribute under half of the gap to unresolved V genes and leave the rest unexplained. Clone size and the V and J calls come from that table; the DNA yielded D and trimming. For this sample there are about 180,000 clones; about 80% appear just once. The ten largest clones capture about 4% of the sample.

In total, roughly 670 healthy bone marrow donors made up the cohort. At the time of sampling, all cohort members were nominally healthy, though unrecorded immune exposures were likely present. The donor was CMV seropositive and was included in the group of 300 or so seropositive cohort members. A peripheral blood sample was collected from each donor, and TCR beta sequencing was performed on peripheral blood mononuclear cells. The Qiagen DNeasy Blood Extraction Kit was used to extract genomic DNA from the blood cell samples. What the authors observed across the whole study: Sequencing depth was assumed to be roughly uniform across donors in the presence/absence analyses, though that assumption may not hold. When HLA alleles, especially DR and DQ, strongly co-occurred, attributing TCR associations to individual alleles was difficult. A cluster of highly shared sequence variants was judged likely to represent a technical artifact of the sequencing pipeline. Linkage disequilibrium might explain the correlated functional status among segregating V segments, but an unknown experimental factor could not be excluded. According to a later analysis, parvovirus B19, influenza, CMV and Epstein-Barr virus appeared linked to several top co-occurrence clusters. It was suggested by the authors that the approach could potentially be generalized to other disease states and immunological phenotypes. In an earlier analysis of some 550 of the donors, most TCR beta V segments were observed in productive rearrangements about 90% or about 30% of the time, broadly matching IMGT annotations. Most CMV-associated TCR beta chains appeared to be HLA-restricted in a later analysis, and the HLA associations seemed to be driven largely by CMV exposure. Because some donors lacked HLA typing at each locus, the association tests relied only on the typed subset. The study gave a list of under 200 TCR beta chains associated with cytomegalovirus. Most TCR sequences were observed very rarely across donors, whereas some public TCRs were present in many individuals. Immune exposure information for the cohort was limited to CMV serostatus. In a later analysis, over 15,000 TCR beta sequences were associated with specific HLA alleles at a false discovery rate of 0.05. Compared with the approximately 700-donor mean, donors in an Asian-associated ancestry cluster had fewer N-insertions in productive TCRs, according to a later genetic analysis. The earlier analysis of some 540 of the donors excluded some 15 rarely observed V segments, including chromosome 9 orphons, because counts were too low. The cohort was sequenced for TCR beta chains only, and without alpha or paired-chain data the features that could be detected were limited. An association between a missense DCLRE1C variant and V-gene and J-gene trimming of TCR beta chains was found in a later genetic analysis and replicated in an independent cohort. In vitro tests confirmed that a few of the cytomegalovirus-associated TCR beta chains recognize cytomegalovirus antigens. In a later analysis, TCR association rates were found to vary across HLA loci, with the most associated TCRs seen for DRB1 alleles and the fewest for HLA-C alleles. A further reported finding was that TCR beta sequences accurately predicted the HLA-A and HLA-B alleles for most subjects in the first cohort. The classifier was reported to diagnose cytomegalovirus status with high specificity and sensitivity in both the original cohort and the validation cohort. In a later analysis, HLA-associated TCR beta chains were found to be more clonally expanded and to have lower generation probabilities than equally common non-associated chains.

As regards this clone: It lacks a known antigen. An end of the junction differs from the germline gene, which may be a read error.

The sample comprised PBMCs. The sequence was obtained from a woman in her sixties or seventies in good health and CMV-seropositive.

The CDR3 protein is CASSPRGGSGANGLTF. Read as DNA, the sequence is TGTGCCAGCAGCCCTAGAGGGGGCTCTGGGGCCAACGGCCTGACTTTC. The V gene is TRBV2 and the J gene is TRBJ2-6; 7 bases in between match TRBD1. The CDR3 numbers 16 residues from cysteine through phenylalanine. The read is trimmed to its CDR3 DNA, 48 bases read in frame from base 1. From a lookup of the germline V gene, CDR1 and CDR2 are SNHLY and FYNNEI. With all but the CDR3 taken from the reference TRBV2 and TRBJ2-6 genes, the full variable domain is: EPEVTQTPSHQVTQMGQEVILRCVPISNHLYFYWYRQILGQKVEFLVSFYNNEISEKSEIFDDQFSVERPDGSNFTLKIRSTKLEDSAMYFCASSPRGGSGANGLTFGAGSRLTVL.